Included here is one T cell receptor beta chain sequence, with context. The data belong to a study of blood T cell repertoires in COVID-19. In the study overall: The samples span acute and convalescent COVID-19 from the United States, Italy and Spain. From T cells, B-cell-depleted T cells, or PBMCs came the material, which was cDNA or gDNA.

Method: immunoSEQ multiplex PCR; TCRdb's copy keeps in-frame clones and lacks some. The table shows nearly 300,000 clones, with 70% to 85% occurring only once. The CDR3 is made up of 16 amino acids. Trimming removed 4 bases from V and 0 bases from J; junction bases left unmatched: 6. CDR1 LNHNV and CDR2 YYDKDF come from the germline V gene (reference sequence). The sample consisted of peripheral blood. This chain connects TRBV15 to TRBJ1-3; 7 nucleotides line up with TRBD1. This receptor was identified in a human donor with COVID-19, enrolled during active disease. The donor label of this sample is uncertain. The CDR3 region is CATSTRQGSSGNTIYF. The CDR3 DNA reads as TGTGCCACCAGCACCCGACAGGGTAGCTCTGGAAACACCATATATTTT.